A single T cell receptor (beta chain) is shown here with its context. Its antigen is still unknown. Measured with immunoSEQ multiplex PCR; TCRdb has only the in-frame clones, and not every one. This sample has approximately 9,100 clones; approximately 79% occur once, and the top ten carry about 33%. From germline, CDR1 is SGHNT and CDR2 YENEEA. V shed 3 bases and J shed 1 base, with 7 bases lying between them. The CDR3 runs 13 residues. This entry comes from a study of T cell clonotyping in hematopoietic cell transplantation. Time point reported: recipient sample about 28 days before transplant, after cytoreduction. Whole-study results and caveats: Recipient TCR diversity dropped after transplant; expanded clonotypes rose from day 30 to 180.

This receptor was obtained from a man aged 60 to 75 with acute myeloid leukemia. Some clones in this sample may be carry-over from other donors' samples. Material: peripheral blood mononuclear cells, obtained before stem cell transplant. The V gene is TRBV11-3, the J gene TRBJ2-7, with a tentative D call TRBD2 (5 bases). CDR3 protein: CASSFGVSYEQYF. Here the CDR3 DNA reads TGTGCCAGCAGCTTCGGGGTTTCCTACGAGCAGTACTTC.